Each of the 5 T cell receptor beta chains below was sequenced from the same sample in a study of T cell changes during pregnancy in multiple sclerosis. Data came from immunoSEQ multiplex PCR; TCRdb stores just in-frame clones and leaves some out. The sample lists tens of thousands of clones, 90% occurring once. The source was peripheral blood, collected in the first trimester of pregnancy. These receptors were taken from a female donor in good health, enrolled as a control in a pregnancy study.

This clone was picked up a small number of times. The rearrangement joins TRBV5-8 to TRBJ1-5; 8 nucleotides match TRBD1. Losses at the gene ends were 3 bases for V and 4 bases for J; bases not matched to a gene: 6. The CDR3 contains 15 residues. Germline V gene data show CDR1 as SGHTS and CDR2 as YDEGEE. CDR3 residues: CASSSGQVVNQPQHF. Here the CDR3 DNA reads TGTGCCAGCAGCTCGGGACAGGTCGTTAATCAGCCCCAGCATTTT.

The genes are TRBV5-1 and TRBJ2-3; a possible D gene is TRBD2 (5 bases). The germline V and J ends were trimmed by 2 bases and 5 bases, with 9 bases remaining between them. Germline V gene data show CDR1 as SGHRS and CDR2 as YFSETQ. The CDR3 runs 13 residues. The CDR3 region has the DNA TGCGCCAGCAGCTTTAGAGCGGAAGATACGCAGTATTTT. It encodes CASSFRAEDTQYF.

This chain uses TRBV5-1 with TRBJ1-5; D is undetermined. V lost 0 bases and J 4 bases, leaving 8 bases between the germline ends. The CDR3 length is 14 residues. CDR1 and CDR2 (germline): SGHRS, YFSETQ. The CDR3 here is CASSLVPENQPQHF. CDR3 sequence (DNA): TGCGCCAGCAGCTTGGTACCAGAAAATCAGCCCCAGCATTTT. Complete variable domain (other parts from reference TRBV5-1 and TRBJ1-5): KAGVTQTPRYLIKTRGQQVTLSCSPISGHRSVSWYQQTPGQGLQFLFEYFSETQRNKGNFPGRFSGRQFSNSRSEMNVSTLELGDSALYLCASSLVPENQPQHFGDGTRLSIL.

CDR3 in DNA: TGTGCCAGCAGCTTTCGACAAGGTTATGAAAAACTGTTTTTT. Its protein is CASSFRQGYEKLFF. V and J are TRBV5-5 and TRBJ1-4; D gene uncertain. The CDR3 runs 14 residues. Germline V CDR1 and CDR2: SGHKS, YYEKEE (reference sequence). The ends were cut back, 2 bases at V and 6 bases at J, with 11 bases in the middle.

This clone was picked up a small number of times. The rearrangement uses TRBV19 and TRBJ1-1; maybe TRBD1 (6 bases). This CDR3 spans 13 amino acids. Trimming cost V 4 bases and J 9 bases, with 15 bases left between them. Germline CDR1 and CDR2: LNHDA and SQIVND (reference sequence). The CDR3 region has the DNA TGTGCCAGTAGTACCACTGAACAGGGAAAAGCTTTCTTT. Protein: CASSTTEQGKAFF.